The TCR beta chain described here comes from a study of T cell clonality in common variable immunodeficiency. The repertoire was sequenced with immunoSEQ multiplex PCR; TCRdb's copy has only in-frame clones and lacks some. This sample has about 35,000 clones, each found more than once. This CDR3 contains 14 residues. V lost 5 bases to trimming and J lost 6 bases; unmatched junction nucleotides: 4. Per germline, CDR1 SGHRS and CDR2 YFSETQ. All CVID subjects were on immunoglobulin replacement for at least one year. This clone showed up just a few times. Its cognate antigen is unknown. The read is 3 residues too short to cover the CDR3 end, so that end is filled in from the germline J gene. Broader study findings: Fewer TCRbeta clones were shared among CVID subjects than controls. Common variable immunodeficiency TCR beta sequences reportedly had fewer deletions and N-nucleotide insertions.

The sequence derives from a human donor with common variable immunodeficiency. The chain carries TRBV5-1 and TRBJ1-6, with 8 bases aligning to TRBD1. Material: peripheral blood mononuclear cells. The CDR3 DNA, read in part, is TGCGCCAGCAGAACTCAGGGGGCTAATTCACCC. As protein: CASRTQGANSP. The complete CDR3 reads CASRTQGANSPLHF.